The rows below give T cell receptor beta chains drawn from one sample of a study of OX40 agonist ivuxolimab in advanced cancers. The table came from immunoSEQ multiplex PCR; TCRdb's copy has only in-frame clones and leaves some out. Of approximately 100,000 clones detected, 87% appear once; the ten largest clones hold 0.45% to 0.55%. Sequencing was performed on CD4+ or CD8+ T cells sorted from blood, taken in a trial of the OX40 agonist ivuxolimab. Every receptor here comes from an adult with an advanced solid tumor such as melanoma, head and neck, liver or kidney cancer. Each CDR3 is given with its conserved first and last residue. A D gene is named only where the DNA matches it firmly. Rows give clone size only sometimes, using once, few, many, or a class for an expanded clone.

NA	TRBV5-1	TRBD1	TRBJ2-3	15	CASGQGAIGTDTQYF	TGCGCCAGCGGGCAGGGGGCGATTGGGACAGATACGCAGTATTTT
NA	TRBV19	TRBD1	TRBJ1-5	14	CASSRTGDNQPQHF	TGTGCCAGTAGTAGGACAGGGGACAATCAGCCCCAGCATTTT
NA	TRBV5-4	NA	TRBJ2-3	14	CASSFPAARDTQYF	TGTGCCAGCAGCTTTCCGGCGGCCAGGGATACGCAGTATTTT
NA	TRBV28	TRBD1	TRBJ1-2	15	CASSLGGTVIYGYTF	TGTGCCAGCAGTTTAGGGGGGACAGTCATTTATGGCTACACCTTC
NA	TRBV4-1	NA	TRBJ1-3	15	CASSRTGGTGNTIYF	TGCGCCAGCAGCCGAACGGGGGGCACTGGAAACACCATATATTTT
NA	TRBV28	TRBD2	TRBJ2-3	13	CVAGGGSTDTQYF	TGTGTCGCTGGGGGGGGAAGCACAGATACGCAGTATTTT
once	TRBV11-2	NA	TRBJ2-7	14	CASSLAAGLYDQYF	TGTGCCAGCAGCTTAGCGGCAGGGCTATACGATCAGTACTTC
NA	TRBV6-5	NA	TRBJ1-2	14	CASSYGPQVYGYTF	TGTGCCAGCAGTTACGGGCCACAGGTCTATGGCTACACCTTC
NA	TRBV9	NA	TRBJ2-2	15	CASSPARRNTGELFF	TGTGCCAGCAGCCCGGCAAGGCGGAACACCGGGGAGCTGTTTTTT
NA	TRBV7-8	TRBD2	TRBJ2-5	17	CASSLGDLAGDWKTQYF	TGTGCCAGCAGCTTAGGTGATTTAGCGGGGGATTGGAAGACCCAGTACTTC
NA	TRBV7-6	NA	TRBJ2-5	16	CASRNPFNRVGETQYF	TGTGCCAGCAGGAATCCCTTTAACAGGGTGGGGGAGACCCAGTACTTC
NA	TRBV7-3	NA	TRBJ2-6	17	CASRPPGPISGANVLTF	TGTGCCAGCAGGCCCCCGGGACCGATCTCTGGGGCCAACGTCCTGACTTTC
NA	TRBV7-2	NA	TRBJ1-3	14	CASSSTNSGNTIYF	TGTGCCAGCAGCTCCACGAACTCTGGAAACACCATATATTTT
NA	TRBV7-9	NA	TRBJ2-1	18	CASSLRVVYRGSYNEQFF	TGTGCCAGCAGCCTGAGGGTCGTCTATCGGGGGTCCTACAATGAGCAGTTCTTC
NA	TRBV12-5	TRBD1	TRBJ1-1	16	CASGLLTGVRNTEAFF	TGTGCTAGTGGTTTGCTAACAGGGGTTCGGAACACTGAAGCTTTCTTT
NA	TRBV5-3	NA	TRBJ1-5	10	CASGRQPQHF	TGTGCCAGTGGAAGGCAGCCCCAGCATTTT
once	TRBV5-1	NA	TRBJ2-2	13	CASSPPGGGELFF	TGCGCCAGCTCCCCCCCCGGGGGCGGGGAGCTGTTTTTT
NA	TRBV10-3	TRBD1	TRBJ2-7	15	CAISERGQGAGEQYF	TGTGCCATCAGTGAAAGGGGACAGGGGGCGGGAGAGCAGTACTTC
NA	TRBV4-3	NA	TRBJ2-5	15	CASSQAWAGQETQYF	TGCGCCAGCAGCCAAGCCTGGGCAGGCCAAGAGACCCAGTACTTC
NA	TRBV5-1	NA	TRBJ2-1	17	CASSLVPGGRGYNEQFF	TGCGCCAGCAGCTTGGTACCGGGAGGCAGGGGCTACAATGAGCAGTTCTTC
NA	TRBV18	NA	TRBJ2-7	14	CASSSPSSVYEQYF	TGTGCCAGCTCTTCCCCCAGTAGTGTCTACGAGCAGTACTTC
NA	TRBV11-3	NA	TRBJ1-1	14	CASSTGPVNTEAFF	TGTGCCAGCAGCACCGGGCCAGTGAACACTGAAGCTTTCTTT
once	TRBV5-1	TRBD1	TRBJ1-2	15	CASATGGLGDYGYTF	TGCGCCAGCGCCACAGGGGGTTTAGGCGACTATGGCTACACCTTC
NA	TRBV28	NA	TRBJ1-2	12	CASSLGSYGYTF	TGTGCCAGCAGTTTAGGGAGCTATGGCTACACCTTC
NA	TRBV9	NA	TRBJ2-1	15	CASSVADSSYNEQFF	TGTGCCAGCAGCGTAGCAGATAGCTCCTACAATGAGCAGTTCTTC
NA	TRBV4-1	NA	TRBJ1-4	13	CASSLGIGEKLFF	TGCGCCAGCAGCCTCGGAATCGGTGAAAAACTGTTTTTT
few	TRBV10-3	NA	TRBJ2-7	14	CAISGQVSLYEQYF	TGTGCCATCAGTGGACAGGTCTCCCTCTACGAGCAGTACTTC
NA	TRBV11-1	TRBD1	TRBJ1-4	17	CASSRLSGQAGNEKLFF	TGTGCCAGCAGCCGTCTTTCGGGACAGGCGGGAAATGAAAAACTGTTTTTT
NA	TRBV9	NA	TRBJ1-2	14	CASSLAIPGRGYTF	TGTGCCAGCAGCCTCGCCATTCCGGGGCGTGGCTACACCTTC
NA	TRBV6-5	NA	TRBJ1-5	16	CASSYSRAGADQPQHF	TGTGCCAGCAGTTACTCAAGGGCAGGGGCTGATCAGCCCCAGCATTTT
NA	TRBV4-1	TRBD2	TRBJ2-5	15	CASSYGTSGQETQYF	TGCGCCAGCAGCTACGGGACTAGCGGACAAGAGACCCAGTACTTC
NA	TRBV2	NA	TRBJ2-1	15	CASIRSGGAFDEQFF	TGTGCCAGCATAAGGAGTGGGGGGGCCTTTGATGAGCAGTTCTTC
NA	TRBV27	NA	TRBJ1-3	16	CASSMGPQRAGNTIYF	TGTGCCAGCAGTATGGGACCCCAAAGGGCGGGAAACACCATATATTTT
NA	TRBV5-1	NA	TRBJ2-3	15	CASSLGRGGTDTQYF	TGCGCCAGCAGCTTGGGACGTGGGGGAACAGATACGCAGTATTTT
NA	TRBV19	NA	TRBJ2-6	19	CASTYWGVAVRSGANVLTF	TGTGCCAGTACCTATTGGGGGGTGGCCGTTCGCTCTGGGGCCAACGTCCTGACTTTC
NA	TRBV7-3	NA	TRBJ2-2	15	CASSPERSNTGELFF	TGTGCCAGCAGCCCCGAAAGGTCGAACACCGGGGAGCTGTTTTTT
once	TRBV5-6	TRBD1	TRBJ1-5	17	CASSLAADRAGNQPQHF	TGTGCCAGCAGCTTGGCAGCGGACAGGGCGGGCAATCAGCCCCAGCATTTT
few	TRBV7-9	NA	TRBJ2-3	15	CASSFGADSTDTQYF	TGTGCCAGCAGCTTCGGGGCAGACAGCACAGATACGCAGTATTTT
NA	TRBV6-1	TRBD1	TRBJ1-2	13	CASSETGGIGYTF	TGTGCCAGCAGTGAAACAGGGGGGATTGGCTACACCTTC
NA	TRBV7-2	NA	TRBJ2-2	14	CASSLGGDTGELFF	TGTGCCAGCAGCTTAGGGGGAGACACCGGGGAGCTGTTTTTT
NA	TRBV7-2	TRBD2	TRBJ2-1	15	CASRLLAGVYNEQFF	TGTGCCAGCAGGCTGCTAGCGGGGGTTTACAATGAGCAGTTCTTC
many	TRBV7-2	NA	TRBJ2-1	13	CASSFEKSAEQFF	TGTGCCAGCAGCTTCGAGAAGTCGGCTGAGCAGTTCTTC
few	TRBV19	NA	TRBJ1-4	14	CASSVDGRMFKLFF	TGTGCCAGTAGTGTCGACGGGAGGATGTTTAAACTGTTTTTT
NA	TRBV9	NA	TRBJ2-1	14	CASDPGLSDNEQFF	TGTGCCAGCGATCCGGGACTGTCAGACAATGAGCAGTTCTTC
NA	TRBV7-8	NA	TRBJ1-1	15	CASSSRAEGIRKAFF	TGTGCCAGCAGCTCCCGTGCAGAGGGGATCAGGAAAGCTTTCTTT
NA	TRBV29-1	TRBD2	TRBJ2-5	16	CSISGTTSTGQETQYF	TGCAGCATCTCCGGGACTACATCAACCGGGCAAGAGACCCAGTACTTC
NA	TRBV29-1	NA	TRBJ2-5	13	CSVGIMEVETQYF	TGCAGCGTTGGGATTATGGAAGTGGAGACCCAGTACTTC
NA	TRBV29-1	NA	TRBJ1-1	12	CSVEDLYTEAFF	TGCAGCGTTGAAGATCTGTACACTGAAGCTTTCTTT
NA	TRBV7-9	NA	TRBJ1-1	16	CASSLEGRGVNTEAFF	TGTGCCAGCAGCTTAGAGGGAAGAGGGGTGAACACTGAAGCTTTCTTT
NA	TRBV7-2	NA	TRBJ1-2	13	CASSPAISHGYTF	TGTGCCAGCAGCCCCGCCATCTCTCATGGCTACACCTTC
once	TRBV7-3	NA	TRBJ2-1	13	CASSPTGSNEQFF	TGTGCCAGCAGCCCCACCGGATCCAATGAGCAGTTCTTC